These 27 T cell receptor beta chains share one sample of origin, sequenced in a study of Ad26.COV2.S vaccination and SARS-CoV-2 variants. Treatment of the sample: some 19 received Ad26.COV2.S at low or high dose, single or two shots; 5 received placebo; per-sample allocation not given. All samples were drawn on day 63, counting from the first vaccine or placebo injection. Method: immunoSEQ multiplex PCR; TCRdb's copy keeps in-frame clones and lacks some. The sample contains approximately 400,000 clones, about 88% of which appear only once. Sequencing used peripheral blood, obtained in a trial of Ad26.COV2.S vaccine versus placebo. The receptor set was obtained from a person between 18 and 60 years old who received the Ad26.COV2.S COVID-19 vaccine or a placebo.

DNA for the CDR3: TGTGCCTGGTTAAGTAGAAATGAGCAGTTCTTC. Its translation is CAWLSRNEQFF. V usage is TRBV30 and J usage is TRBJ2-1; the D is unclear. The CDR3 sequence is 11 residues long. Germline loops: CDR1 GTSNPN, CDR2 SVGIG (reference sequence). The V gene lost 5 bases and the J gene lost 7 bases, with 9 bases spanning the gap.

The chain employs TRBV12-2 and TRBJ1-4; TRBD1, the D gene given by the table, was not confirmed from the DNA. TRBV12-2 is a documented pseudogene. The CDR3 loop spans 15 amino acids. The CDR3 reads CASRDRTGVNEKLFF. The CDR3 DNA is TGTGCAAGTCGCGACCGGACAGGGGTTAATGAAAAACTGTTTTTT.

With respect to this clone: One end of the junction does not line up with germline, which may come from a read error. This rearrangement joins TRBV6-1 to TRBJ2-7, with 8 bases that match TRBD2. The CDR3 is 14 residues long. CDR1 MNHNS and CDR2 SASEGT come from the germline V gene. As DNA, the CDR3 is TGTGCCAGCACTGAAGTCGGGGGGGGGTACGAGCAGTACTTC. Residues: CASTEVGGGYEQYF.

This clone appeared a single time. J is TRBJ1-2 and V is TRBV30; D remains ambiguous. The CDR3 extends over 15 amino acids. Germline V gives CDR1 GTSNPN, CDR2 SVGIG (reference sequence). The germline V and J ends were trimmed by 0 bases and 0 bases, with 11 bases remaining between them. The CDR3 reads CAWSVSLGTNYGYTF. The CDR3 DNA is TGTGCCTGGAGTGTATCTCTGGGGACTAACTATGGCTACACCTTC.

CDR3 bases: TGTGCCACCAGTGGGGGCGCATACGCGAACACCGGGGAGCTGTTTTTT. This sequence encodes CATSGGAYANTGELFF. This sequence joins TRBV24-1 and TRBJ2-2, with D perhaps TRBD1 (5 bases). This CDR3 has 16 residues. V was clipped by 5 bases and J by 0 bases, with 12 bases between them. Germline-derived CDR1 and CDR2 are KGHDR and SFDVKD.

The V and J genes are TRBV29-1 and TRBJ2-3; 14 nucleotides match TRBD2. With V trimmed by 7 bases and J by 3 bases, 9 bases remained unmatched. From germline, CDR1 is SQVTM and CDR2 ANQGSEA. The CDR3 sequence is 16 residues long. CDR3 residues: CSALGLAGGATDTQYF. The CDR3 bases are TGCAGCGCTCTTGGACTAGCGGGAGGAGCTACAGATACGCAGTATTTT.

This chain links TRBV5-6 with TRBJ2-5; TRBD1 is a possible D gene (6 bases). The CDR3 extends over 14 amino acids. The V gene lost 4 bases and the J gene lost 4 bases, with 14 bases spanning the gap. The germline V gene has CDR1 SGHDT and CDR2 YYEEEE. CDR3 loop: CASSPNRVRETQYF. The CDR3 DNA reads as TGTGCCAGCAGCCCAAACAGGGTTCGAGAGACCCAGTACTTC.

This rearrangement joins TRBV5-1 to TRBJ1-4; TRBD1 is a possible D gene (6 bases). V dropped 2 bases and J dropped 0 bases, with 8 bases sitting between them. Germline V lookup: CDR1 SGHRS, CDR2 YFSETQ. CDR3 length: 15 residues. CDR3 bases: TGCGCCAGCAGCTTTACAGGGCCAACTAATGAAAAACTGTTTTTT. Protein product: CASSFTGPTNEKLFF.

CDR3 loop: CASSPWGGPQETQYF. The CDR3 DNA is TGTGCCAGCTCACCATGGGGGGGCCCCCAAGAGACCCAGTACTTC. The V call is TRBV18, the J call TRBJ2-5; D might be TRBD2 (7 bases). Trimming took off 2 bases at V and 1 base at J, with 11 bases between the two ends. This CDR3 spans 15 amino acids. Germline V gives CDR1 KGHSH, CDR2 LQKENI.

The rearrangement joins TRBV28 to TRBJ2-5; the D gene is possibly TRBD2 (6 bases). Trimming took off 3 bases at V and 1 base at J, with 9 bases between the two ends. The CDR3 is 14 amino acids. In germline, CDR1 is MDHEN, CDR2 SYDVKM. CDR3 residues: CASSFAGSQETQYF. Written as DNA, the CDR3 is TGTGCCAGCAGTTTCGCGGGGTCCCAAGAGACCCAGTACTTC. The entire variable domain, with the rest obtained from reference TRBV28 and TRBJ2-5, is as follows: DVKVTQSSRYLVKRTGEKVFLECVQDMDHENMFWYRQDPGLGLRLIYFSYDVKMKEKGDIPEGYSVSREKKERFSLILESASTNQTSMYLCASSFAGSQETQYFGPGTRLLVL.

This sequence joins TRBV14 and TRBJ2-2; TRBD1 agrees at 7 bases. CDR3 length: 19 amino acids. V shed 2 bases and J 5 bases; nucleotides not matched to a gene: 17. Per germline, CDR1 SGHDN and CDR2 FVKESK. The CDR3 reads CASSQKVHKRDRETGELFF. For the CDR3, the DNA is TGTGCCAGCAGCCAAAAAGTCCACAAACGCGACAGGGAGACCGGGGAGCTGTTTTTT. Full variable domain (missing parts from reference TRBV14 and TRBJ2-2): EAGVTQFPSHSVIEKGQTVTLRCDPISGHDNLYWYRRVMGKEIKFLLHFVKESKQDESGMPNNRFLAERTGGTYSTLKVQPAELEDSGVYFCASSQKVHKRDRETGELFFGEGSRLTVL.

V is TRBV13 and J is TRBJ1-1; D is possibly TRBD1 (6 bases). The V gene lost 4 bases and the J gene lost 1 base, with 10 bases spanning the gap. The CDR3 covers 14 residues. CDR1 is PRHDT and CDR2 is FYEKMQ in the germline V gene (reference sequence). CDR3 sequence (DNA): TGTGCCAGCAGCTGGGGGACACCGAACACTGAAGCTTTCTTT. Protein product: CASSWGTPNTEAFF.

CDR3 nucleotide sequence: TGCGCCAGCAGCCAAGACAGGGGACAGGGCGGCACTGAAGCTTTCTTT. Its translation is CASSQDRGQGGTEAFF. The rearrangement joins TRBV4-3 to TRBJ1-1, with 9 bases fitting TRBD1. The CDR3 totals 16 residues. From germline, CDR1 is LGHNA and CDR2 YSLEER. V lost 0 bases and J lost 4; bases outside the gene matches: 6.

This clone was picked up one time. The chain uses TRBV9 and TRBJ2-1, with D possibly matching TRBD2 (5 bases). V was clipped by 2 bases and J by 11 bases, with 8 bases between them. There are 11 residues in the CDR3. CDR1 is SGDLS and CDR2 is YYNGEE in the germline V gene. Here the CDR3 reads CASSVGGQQFF. Written as DNA, the CDR3 is TGTGCCAGCAGCGTTGGAGGTCAGCAGTTCTTC. Variable domain in full (rest from reference TRBV9 and TRBJ2-1): DSGVTQTPKHLITATGQRVTLRCSPRSGDLSVYWYQQSLDQGLQFLIQYYNGEERAKGNILERFSAQQFPDLHSELNLSSLELGDSALYFCASSVGGQQFFGPGTRLTVL.

This chain uses TRBV6-2 or TRBV6-3 with TRBJ2-2; 13 bases agree with TRBD2. Looked up from germline, CDR1 is MNHEY and CDR2 is SVGEGT. The CDR3 extends over 15 amino acids. V shed 6 bases, J shed 6 bases, and the junction held 4 bases outside the gene matches. CDR3 sequence: CASSILAGGPGELFF. The DNA for the CDR3 is TGTGCCAGCAGCATACTAGCGGGAGGGCCCGGGGAGCTGTTTTTT.

The chain uses TRBV7-9 and TRBJ2-2; the D gene could be TRBD1 or TRBD2 (5 bases each). V dropped 0 bases and J dropped 0 bases, with 8 bases sitting between them. CDR1 is SEHNR and CDR2 is FQNEAQ in the germline V gene (reference sequence). There are 16 residues in the CDR3. Here the CDR3 DNA reads TGTGCCAGCAGCTTAGCGCGAGGGGCGAACACCGGGGAGCTGTTTTTT. As protein: CASSLARGANTGELFF.

The chain employs TRBV11-2 and TRBJ2-1; weak D call: TRBD2 (6 bases). Between the trimmed V and J ends, which lost 0 bases and 1 base, there was a span of 16 bases. The germline V gene has CDR1 SGHAT and CDR2 FQNNGV. The CDR3 has 18 amino acids. The CDR3 nucleotides are TGTGCCAGCAGCTTAGATAGGTCCGTAGGAGGGTCCTACAATGAGCAGTTCTTC. As protein: CASSLDRSVGGSYNEQFF.

The CDR3 loop is CAISDPGQENTGELFF. DNA of the CDR3: TGTGCCATCAGTGACCCGGGACAGGAGAACACCGGGGAGCTGTTTTTT. The J gene is TRBJ2-2, the V gene TRBV10-3; 8 bases agree with TRBD1. The CDR3 has 16 amino acids. Germline trimming cut 3 bases from V and 1 base from J; bases unmatched to any gene: 4. The germline V gene encodes CDR1 ENHRY and CDR2 SYGVKD.

J is TRBJ2-2 and V is TRBV7-8; 8 bases are a match to TRBD1. The CDR3 consists of 16 residues. Germline V gene sequence: CDR1 SGHVS, CDR2 FQNEAQ. J lost 4 bases, V lost 7 bases, and 11 bases had no gene match. CDR3 sequence: CASTQGALPFTGELFF. The CDR3 DNA reads as TGTGCCAGCACCCAGGGGGCCTTACCCTTCACCGGGGAGCTGTTTTTT.

The chain carries TRBV19 and TRBJ1-3, with 7 bases identical to TRBD1. There are 15 residues in the CDR3. Losses at the gene ends were 4 bases for V and 4 bases for J; bases not matched to a gene: 7. CDR1 and CDR2 from the germline V gene are LNHDA and SQIVND (reference sequence). The CDR3 DNA is TGTGCCAGTAGTAGGGCACAGGGGACCGGAAACACCATATATTTT. It translates to CASSRAQGTGNTIYF.

The chain has TRBV6-6 and TRBJ2-5; 9 bases match TRBD1. The CDR3 has 15 residues. Germline V gene sequence: CDR1 MNHNY, CDR2 SVGAGI (reference sequence). Trimming cost V 6 bases and J 2 bases; bases outside gene matches: 7. Here the CDR3 DNA reads TGTGCCAGCAGCCCACAGGGGGCTAATCAAGAGACCCAGTACTTC. This sequence encodes CASSPQGANQETQYF.

In this sample, this clone turned up a few times. This chain uses TRBV5-1 with TRBJ2-7; D not resolved. The CDR3 is 17 residues long. The germline gives CDR1 SGHRS, CDR2 YFSETQ. V was shortened by 4 bases and J by 2 bases, with 22 bases between the two germline ends. This CDR3 is CASSRDSAQLRTYEQYF. In DNA, the CDR3 is TGCGCCAGCAGCCGCGATTCCGCGCAGCTACGTACCTACGAGCAGTACTTC.

The chain has TRBV30 and TRBJ2-2, with a tentative D call TRBD1 (5 bases). Germline CDR1 GTSNPN, CDR2 SVGIG (reference sequence). Trimming took off 2 bases at V and 6 bases at J, with 13 bases between the two ends. The CDR3 is made up of 14 amino acids. CDR3 nucleotide sequence: TGTGCCTGGAGTCCACATTCAGGGCCCGGGGAGCTGTTTTTT. As protein: CAWSPHSGPGELFF.

The chain couples TRBV5-4 to TRBJ2-5, with unresolved D. Trimming took off 3 bases at V and 0 bases at J, with 9 bases between the two ends. This CDR3 comprises 14 residues. Germline CDR1 is SGHNT and CDR2 is YYREEE (reference sequence). CDR3 DNA: TGTGCCAGCAGCTGGCCCAAGGACCAAGAGACCCAGTACTTC. Translating it yields CASSWPKDQETQYF.

V is TRBV2 and J is TRBJ1-4; D is possibly TRBD1 (5 bases). The CDR3 extends over 15 amino acids. Germline CDR1 and CDR2: SNHLY and FYNNEI. The V end was cut by 7 bases, the J end by 7 bases, with 19 bases between. The CDR3 loop is CASNPLGGAFEKLFF. The CDR3 DNA reads TGTGCCAGCAACCCCCTCGGAGGGGCATTTGAAAAACTGTTTTTT.

This clone has more than one count but fewer than ten. V and J are TRBV5-1 and TRBJ2-7; 8 nucleotides line up with TRBD1. V lost 4 bases and J lost 0; bases outside the gene matches: 9. CDR1 SGHRS and CDR2 YFSETQ come from the germline V gene. CDR3 length equals 16 residues. This chain's CDR3 is CASSHRTGSSSYEQYF. CDR3 nucleotide sequence: TGCGCCAGCAGCCACCGGACAGGGTCGAGCTCCTACGAGCAGTACTTC.

This chain uses TRBV19 with TRBJ2-2; maybe TRBD2 (5 bases). Between the trimmed V and J ends, which lost 3 bases and 1 base, there was a span of 9 bases. The CDR3 runs to 15 residues. The germline CDR1 and CDR2 sequences are LNHDA and SQIVND (reference sequence). The CDR3 DNA follows: TGTGCCAGTAGTATTTCAGCGGAGAACACCGGGGAGCTGTTTTTT. Residues: CASSISAENTGELFF.